This T cell receptor (beta chain) was documented in a study of shared clonotypes between healthy human individuals. The method was immunoSEQ multiplex PCR; TCRdb's version includes in-frame clones alone and lacks a portion of them. The table includes about 2.4 million clones, around nine tenths detected once. V gave up 7 bases and J gave up 8 bases; unmatched junction bases: 8. The CDR3 has 13 amino acids. The germline V gene has CDR1 MNHEY and CDR2 SVGAGI. This clonotype originated in a man aged 18 to 29 in good health. Sequencing input: naive CD4+ T cells sorted from blood. Subset meaning: CD45RA+ positively selected. The V gene is TRBV6-5, the J gene TRBJ1-1; TRBD1 aligns across 9 bases. The CDR3 is CASNPGQGREAFF. The CDR3, as DNA: TGTGCCAGCAACCCTGGACAGGGGAGGGAAGCTTTCTTT.